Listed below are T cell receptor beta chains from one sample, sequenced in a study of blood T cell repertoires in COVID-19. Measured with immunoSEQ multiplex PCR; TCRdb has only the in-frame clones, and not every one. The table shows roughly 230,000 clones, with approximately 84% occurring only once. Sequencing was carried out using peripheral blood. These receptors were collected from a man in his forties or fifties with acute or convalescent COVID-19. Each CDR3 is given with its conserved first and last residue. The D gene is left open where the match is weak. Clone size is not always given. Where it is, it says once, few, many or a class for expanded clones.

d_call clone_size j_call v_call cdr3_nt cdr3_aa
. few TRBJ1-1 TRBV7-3 TGTGCCAGCAGCCGGGACAACTACGCTGAAGCTTTCTTT CASSRDNYAEAFF
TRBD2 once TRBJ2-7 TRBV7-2 TGTGCCAGCAGCTTAGGAGCGGGGGATTACTACGAGCAGTACTTC CASSLGAGDYYEQYF
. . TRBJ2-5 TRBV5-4 TGTGCCAGCAGCTTGGGGGGGGAGAGACCCCAGTACTTC CASSLGGERPQYF
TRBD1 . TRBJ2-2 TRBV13 TGTGCCAGCAGCCTCAGGGGGCCGACCGGGGAGCTGTTTTTT CASSLRGPTGELFF
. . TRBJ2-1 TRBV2 TGTGCCAGCAGTGAATGGAGGCAGGGGTCCTACAATGAGCAGTTCTTC CASSEWRQGSYNEQFF
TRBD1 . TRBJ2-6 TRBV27 TGTGCCAGCAGTTTCGGGACAGGGGTAGGAACTGGGGCCAACGTCCTGACTTTC CASSFGTGVGTGANVLTF
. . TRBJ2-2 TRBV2 TGTGCCAGCAGTGAAGTGTCCGCGGGTATCGGGGAGCTGTTTTTT CASSEVSAGIGELFF
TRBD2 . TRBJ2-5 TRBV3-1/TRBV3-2 TGTGCCAGCAGCCTCCGGACTAGCGGGGGCCAAGAGACCCAGTACTTC CASSLRTSGGQETQYF
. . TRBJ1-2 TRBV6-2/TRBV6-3 TGTGCCAGCAGTAACGGACAGACGGCTAACTATGGCTACACCTTC CASSNGQTANYGYTF
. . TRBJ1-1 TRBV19 TGTGCCAGTAGTATCCAGAACCGGGCTGAAGCTTTCTTT CASSIQNRAEAFF
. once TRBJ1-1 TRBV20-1 TGCAGTGCTAGTTCGCCCATCAGGACTGAAGCTTTCTTT CSASSPIRTEAFF
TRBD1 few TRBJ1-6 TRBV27 TGTGCCAGCAGTCCCAGACAGGGATCACCCCTCCACTTT CASSPRQGSPLHF
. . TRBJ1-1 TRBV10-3 TGTGCCATCAGTGAGTCGACAGAGAATGAAGCTTTCTTT CAISESTENEAFF
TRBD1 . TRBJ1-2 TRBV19 TGTGCCAGTAGTAGGGGACAGGATCGGGATGGCTACACCTTC CASSRGQDRDGYTF
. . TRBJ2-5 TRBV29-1 TGCAGCGTTGATAGGGGCGGGGCGGAGACCCAGTACTTC CSVDRGGAETQYF
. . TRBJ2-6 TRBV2 TGTGCCAGCAAAGCAGGGTCCTCTGGGGCCAACGTCCTGACTTTC CASKAGSSGANVLTF
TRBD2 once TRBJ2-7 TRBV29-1 TGCAGCGTTTCGGGGACTAGTGCCTACGAGCAGTACTTC CSVSGTSAYEQYF
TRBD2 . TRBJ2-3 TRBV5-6 TGTGCCAGCAGCTTGAAGCGGGGGGGCTTATATACGCAGTATTTT CASSLKRGGLYTQYF
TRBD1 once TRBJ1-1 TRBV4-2 TGTGCCAGCAGCCAAGGACAGGGGGAGACTGAAGCTTTCTTT CASSQGQGETEAFF